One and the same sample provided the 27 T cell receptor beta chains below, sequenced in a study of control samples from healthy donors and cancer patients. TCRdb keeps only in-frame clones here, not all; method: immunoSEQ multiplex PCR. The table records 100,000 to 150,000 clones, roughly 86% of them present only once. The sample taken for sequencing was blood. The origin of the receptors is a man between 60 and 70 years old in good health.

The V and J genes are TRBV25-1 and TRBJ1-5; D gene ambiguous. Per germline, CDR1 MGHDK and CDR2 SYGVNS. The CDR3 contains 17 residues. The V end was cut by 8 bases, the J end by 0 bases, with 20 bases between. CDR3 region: CASRPASGQSSNQPQHF. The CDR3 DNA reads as TGTGCCAGCCGCCCCGCCTCCGGGCAGAGTAGCAATCAGCCCCAGCATTTT.

In DNA, the CDR3 is TGTGCCAGCAGCCAGATTTGGGGGAACATTCAGTACTTC. This gives the protein CASSQIWGNIQYF. The chain is built from TRBV11-2 and TRBJ2-4; possibly TRBD1 or TRBD2 for D (5 bases each). V was pared by 5 bases and J by 7 bases, with 12 bases between. CDR1 is SGHAT and CDR2 is FQNNGV in the germline V gene. The CDR3 totals 13 residues.

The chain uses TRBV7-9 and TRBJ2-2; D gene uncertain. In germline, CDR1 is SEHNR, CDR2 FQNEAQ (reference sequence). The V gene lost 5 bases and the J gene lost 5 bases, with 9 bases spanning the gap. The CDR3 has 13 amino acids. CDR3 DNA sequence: TGTGCCAGCAGCCTGGACGGAACCGGGGAGCTGTTTTTT. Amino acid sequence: CASSLDGTGELFF.

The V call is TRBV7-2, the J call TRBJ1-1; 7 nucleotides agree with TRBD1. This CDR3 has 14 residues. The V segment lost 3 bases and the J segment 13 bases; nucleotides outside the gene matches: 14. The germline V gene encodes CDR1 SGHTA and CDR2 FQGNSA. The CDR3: CASSLQGTALKGFF. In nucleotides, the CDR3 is TGTGCCAGCAGCTTGCAGGGGACAGCCCTTAAAGGTTTCTTT.

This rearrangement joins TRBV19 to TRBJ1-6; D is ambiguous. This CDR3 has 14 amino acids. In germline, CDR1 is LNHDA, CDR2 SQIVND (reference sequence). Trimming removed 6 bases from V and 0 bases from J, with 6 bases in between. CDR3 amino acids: CASRTSSYNSPLHF. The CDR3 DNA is TGTGCCAGTAGGACAAGCTCCTATAATTCACCCCTCCACTTT.

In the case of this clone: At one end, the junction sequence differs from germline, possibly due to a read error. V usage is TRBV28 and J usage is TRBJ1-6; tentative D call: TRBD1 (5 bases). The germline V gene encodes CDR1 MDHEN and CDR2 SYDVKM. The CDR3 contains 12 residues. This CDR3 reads CASSLATGLPNF. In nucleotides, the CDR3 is TGTGCCAGCAGTTTAGCCACGGGACTGCCGAACTTT.

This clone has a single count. This CDR3 reads CATSDPTGEDEQYF. CDR3 nucleotide sequence: TGTGCCACCAGTGATCCCACAGGGGAAGACGAGCAGTACTTC. The chain links TRBV24-1 to TRBJ2-7; the match to TRBD1 covers 7 bases. CDR1 and CDR2 from the germline V gene are KGHDR and SFDVKD. With V trimmed by 3 bases and J by 5 bases, 6 bases remained unmatched. The CDR3 spans 14 residues.

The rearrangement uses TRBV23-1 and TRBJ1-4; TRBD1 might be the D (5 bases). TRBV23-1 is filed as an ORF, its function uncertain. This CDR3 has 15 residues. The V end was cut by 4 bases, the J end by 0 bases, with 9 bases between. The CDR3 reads CASSRLGATNEKLFF. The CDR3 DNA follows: TGCGCCAGCAGTCGGTTAGGGGCAACTAATGAAAAACTGTTTTTT.

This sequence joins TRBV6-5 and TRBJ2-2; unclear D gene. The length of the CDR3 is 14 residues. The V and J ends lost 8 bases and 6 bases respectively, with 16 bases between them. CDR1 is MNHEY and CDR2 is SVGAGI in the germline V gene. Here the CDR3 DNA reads TGTGCCAGCTTTACTGGGGTTCCCCCCGGGGAGCTGTTTTTT. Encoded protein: CASFTGVPPGELFF.

The CDR3 region is CASSYLDRPYEQYF. The CDR3 DNA reads as TGTGCCAGCAGTTACTTGGACAGACCCTACGAGCAGTACTTC. The gene calls are TRBV6-2 or TRBV6-3 and TRBJ2-7, with D possibly TRBD1 on 6 matching bases. Germline CDR1 MNHEY, CDR2 SVGEGT. There are 14 residues in the CDR3. V shed 1 base and J shed 2 bases, with 9 bases lying between them.

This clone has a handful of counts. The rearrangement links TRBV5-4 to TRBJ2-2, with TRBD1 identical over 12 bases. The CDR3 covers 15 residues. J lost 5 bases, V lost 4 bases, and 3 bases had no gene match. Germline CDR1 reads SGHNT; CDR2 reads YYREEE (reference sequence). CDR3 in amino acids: CASSPGQGATGELFF. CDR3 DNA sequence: TGTGCCAGCAGCCCGGGACAGGGGGCTACCGGGGAGCTGTTTTTT.

This CDR3 reads CSVEDTSYGYTF. DNA of the CDR3: TGCAGCGTTGAAGATACCAGCTATGGCTACACCTTC. V and J are TRBV29-1 and TRBJ1-2; no definite D call. The CDR3 extends over 12 amino acids. Germline CDR1 SQVTM, CDR2 ANQGSEA. V gave up 0 bases and J gave up 4 bases, with 6 bases separating them. The full variable domain, with the rest looked up from reference TRBV29-1 and TRBJ1-2, is SAVISQKPSRDICQRGTSLTIQCQVDSQVTMMFWYRQQPGQSLTLIATANQGSEATYESGFVIDKFPISRPNLTFSTLTVSNMSPEDSSIYLCSVEDTSYGYTFGSGTRLTVV.

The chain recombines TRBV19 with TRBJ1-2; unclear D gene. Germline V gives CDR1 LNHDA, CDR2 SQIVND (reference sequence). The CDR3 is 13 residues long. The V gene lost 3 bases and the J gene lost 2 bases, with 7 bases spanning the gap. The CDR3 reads CASSIMENYGYTF. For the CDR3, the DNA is TGTGCCAGTAGTATTATGGAGAACTATGGCTACACCTTC.

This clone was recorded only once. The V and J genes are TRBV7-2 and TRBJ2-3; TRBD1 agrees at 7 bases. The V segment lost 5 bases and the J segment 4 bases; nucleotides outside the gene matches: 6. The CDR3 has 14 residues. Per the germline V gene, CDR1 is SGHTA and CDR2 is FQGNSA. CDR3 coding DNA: TGTGCCAGCAGCAAACGACAGGGCGCAGATACGCAGTATTTT. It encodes CASSKRQGADTQYF.

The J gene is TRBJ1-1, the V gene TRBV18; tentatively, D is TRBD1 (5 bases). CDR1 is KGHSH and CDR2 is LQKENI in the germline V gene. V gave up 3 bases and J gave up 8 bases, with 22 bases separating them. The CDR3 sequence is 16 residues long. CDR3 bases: TGTGCCAGCTCACCTGAAGGGGCAGGGCTTGGATCGGAAGCTTTCTTT. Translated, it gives CASSPEGAGLGSEAFF.

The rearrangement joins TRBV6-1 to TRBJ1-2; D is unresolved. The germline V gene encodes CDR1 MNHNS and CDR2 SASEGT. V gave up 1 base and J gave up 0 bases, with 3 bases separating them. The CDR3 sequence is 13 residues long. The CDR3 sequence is CASSEVANYGYTF. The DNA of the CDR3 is TGTGCCAGCAGTGAAGTAGCTAACTATGGCTACACCTTC.

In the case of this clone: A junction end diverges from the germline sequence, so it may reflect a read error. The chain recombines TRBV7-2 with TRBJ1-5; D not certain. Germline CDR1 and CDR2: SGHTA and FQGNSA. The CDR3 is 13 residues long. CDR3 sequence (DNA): TGTGCCAGCAGCTTAGAGAGTGATCAACCCCAGCATTTT. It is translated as CASSLESDQPQHF.

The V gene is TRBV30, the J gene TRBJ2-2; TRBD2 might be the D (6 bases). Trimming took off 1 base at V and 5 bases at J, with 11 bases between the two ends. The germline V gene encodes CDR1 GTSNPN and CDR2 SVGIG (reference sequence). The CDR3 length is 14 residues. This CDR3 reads CAWSGGGWTGELFF. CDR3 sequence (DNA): TGTGCCTGGAGTGGTGGGGGGTGGACCGGGGAGCTGTTTTTT. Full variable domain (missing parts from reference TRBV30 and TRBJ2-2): SQTIHQWPATLVQPVGSPLSLECTVEGTSNPNLYWYRQAAGRGLQLLFYSVGIGQISSEVPQNLSASRPQDRQFILSSKKLLLSDSGFYLCAWSGGGWTGELFFGEGSRLTVL.

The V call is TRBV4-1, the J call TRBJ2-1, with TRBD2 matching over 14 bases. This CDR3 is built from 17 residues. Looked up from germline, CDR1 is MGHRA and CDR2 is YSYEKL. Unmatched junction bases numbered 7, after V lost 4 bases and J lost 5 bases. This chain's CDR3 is CASSRWTTSGGDNEQFF. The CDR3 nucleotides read TGCGCCAGCAGCCGCTGGACGACTAGCGGGGGGGACAATGAGCAGTTCTTC.

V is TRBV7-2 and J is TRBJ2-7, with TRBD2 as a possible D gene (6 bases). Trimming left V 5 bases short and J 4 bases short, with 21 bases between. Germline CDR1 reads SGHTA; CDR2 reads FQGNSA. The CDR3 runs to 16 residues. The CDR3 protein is CASSPVPGLLGYEQYF. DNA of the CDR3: TGTGCCAGCAGCCCCGTGCCGGGACTCTTAGGGTACGAGCAGTACTTC.

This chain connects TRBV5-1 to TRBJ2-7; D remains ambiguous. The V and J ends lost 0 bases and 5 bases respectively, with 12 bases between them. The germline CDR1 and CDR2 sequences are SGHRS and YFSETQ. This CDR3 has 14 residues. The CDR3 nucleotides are TGCGCCAGCAGCTTGGGGGATGAGGCGGACGAGCAGTACTTC. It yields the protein CASSLGDEADEQYF.

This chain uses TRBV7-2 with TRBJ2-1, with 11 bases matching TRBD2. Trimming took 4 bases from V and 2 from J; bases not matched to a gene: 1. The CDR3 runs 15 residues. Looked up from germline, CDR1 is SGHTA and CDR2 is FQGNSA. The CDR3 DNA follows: TGTGCCAGCAGCTCGACTAGCGGGGCCTACAATGAGCAGTTCTTC. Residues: CASSSTSGAYNEQFF.

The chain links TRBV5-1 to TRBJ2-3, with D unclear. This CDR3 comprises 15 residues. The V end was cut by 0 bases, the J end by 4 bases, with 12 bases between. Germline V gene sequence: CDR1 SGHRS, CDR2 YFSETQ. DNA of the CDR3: TGCGCCAGCAGCTTGGGTGGGCCAGTCGCAGATACGCAGTATTTT. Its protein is CASSLGGPVADTQYF.

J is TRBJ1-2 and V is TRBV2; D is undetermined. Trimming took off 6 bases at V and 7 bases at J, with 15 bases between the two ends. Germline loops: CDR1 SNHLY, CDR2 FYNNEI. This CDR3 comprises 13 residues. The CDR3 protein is CASRKLEVTGYTF. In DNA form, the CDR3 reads TGTGCCAGCAGGAAACTGGAGGTTACTGGCTACACCTTC.

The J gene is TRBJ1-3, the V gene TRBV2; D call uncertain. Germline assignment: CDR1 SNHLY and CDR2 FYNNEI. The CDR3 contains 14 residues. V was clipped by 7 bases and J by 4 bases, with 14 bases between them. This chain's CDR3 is CASTRASVGNTIYF. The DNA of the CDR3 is TGTGCCAGCACTCGGGCCAGCGTAGGAAACACCATATATTTT. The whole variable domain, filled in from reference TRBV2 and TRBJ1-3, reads EPEVTQTPSHQVTQMGQEVILRCVPISNHLYFYWYRQILGQKVEFLVSFYNNEISEKSEIFDDQFSVERPDGSNFTLKIRSTKLEDSAMYFCASTRASVGNTIYFGEGSWLTVV.

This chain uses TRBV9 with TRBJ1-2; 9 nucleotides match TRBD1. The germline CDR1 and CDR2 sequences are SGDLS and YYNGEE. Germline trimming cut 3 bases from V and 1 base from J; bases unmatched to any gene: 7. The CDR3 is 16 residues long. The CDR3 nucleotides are TGTGCCAGCAGCGCAGACACGGGACAGGGTAACTATGGCTACACCTTC. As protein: CASSADTGQGNYGYTF. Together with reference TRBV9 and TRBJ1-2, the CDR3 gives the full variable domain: DSGVTQTPKHLITATGQRVTLRCSPRSGDLSVYWYQQSLDQGLQFLIQYYNGEERAKGNILERFSAQQFPDLHSELNLSSLELGDSALYFCASSADTGQGNYGYTFGSGTRLTVV.

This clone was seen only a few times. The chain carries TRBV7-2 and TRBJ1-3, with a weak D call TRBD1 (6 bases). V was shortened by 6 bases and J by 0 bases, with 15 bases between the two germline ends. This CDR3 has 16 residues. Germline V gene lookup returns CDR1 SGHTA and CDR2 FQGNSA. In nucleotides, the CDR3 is TGTGCCAGCAGTTTCATACAGGGAGGCTCTGGAAACACCATATATTTT. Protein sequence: CASSFIQGGSGNTIYF.